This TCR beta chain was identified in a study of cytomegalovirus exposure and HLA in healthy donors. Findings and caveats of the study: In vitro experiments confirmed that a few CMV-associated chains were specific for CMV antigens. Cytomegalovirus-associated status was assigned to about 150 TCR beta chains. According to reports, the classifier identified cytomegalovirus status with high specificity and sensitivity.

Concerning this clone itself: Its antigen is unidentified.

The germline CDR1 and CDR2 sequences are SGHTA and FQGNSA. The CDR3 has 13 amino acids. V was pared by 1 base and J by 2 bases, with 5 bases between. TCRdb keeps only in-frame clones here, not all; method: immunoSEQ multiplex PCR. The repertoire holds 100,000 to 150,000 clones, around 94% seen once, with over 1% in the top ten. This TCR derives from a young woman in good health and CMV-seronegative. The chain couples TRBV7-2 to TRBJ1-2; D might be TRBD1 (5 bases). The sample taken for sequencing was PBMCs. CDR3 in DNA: TGTGCCAGCAGCTTAGAGGGGAACTATGGCTACACCTTC. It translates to CASSLEGNYGYTF.